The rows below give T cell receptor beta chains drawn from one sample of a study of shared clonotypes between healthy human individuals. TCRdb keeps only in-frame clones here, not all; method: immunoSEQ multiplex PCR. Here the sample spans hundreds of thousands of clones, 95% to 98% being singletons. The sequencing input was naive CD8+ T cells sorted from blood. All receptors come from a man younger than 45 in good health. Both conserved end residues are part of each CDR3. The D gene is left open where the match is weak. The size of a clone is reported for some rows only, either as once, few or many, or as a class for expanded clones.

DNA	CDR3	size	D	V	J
TGCAGCGTTGAGGGCCCAGGGGTAGATACGCAGTATTTT	CSVEGPGVDTQYF	NA	NA	TRBV29-1	TRBJ2-3
TGTGCCAGCAGCCCGCGATTGGGAAGACATCAAGAGACCCAGTACTTC	CASSPRLGRHQETQYF	NA	NA	TRBV7-9	TRBJ2-5
TGTGCCAGCAGCAGCCGACGGGTATATGGCTACACCTTC	CASSSRRVYGYTF	NA	NA	TRBV21-1	TRBJ1-2
TGTGCCAGCAGCCCGCTCGGACATAACACCGGGGAGCTGTTTTTT	CASSPLGHNTGELFF	NA	NA	TRBV5-6	TRBJ2-2
TGTGCCAGCAGGACAGGGGACCAAGAGACCCAGTACTTC	CASRTGDQETQYF	NA	TRBD1	TRBV2	TRBJ2-5
TGTGCCAGCAGCAAAGCGGGAGGTCAGTTCTTC	CASSKAGGQFF	once	TRBD2	TRBV7-9	TRBJ2-1
TGCGCCAGCAGCCTGACAGGAAGGAACACTGAAGCTTTCTTT	CASSLTGRNTEAFF	NA	NA	TRBV5-1	TRBJ1-1
TGTGCCAGCAGTGACTATCTTGGGCAGTACTTC	CASSDYLGQYF	NA	NA	TRBV6-1	TRBJ2-7
TGTGCCAGCTCGCGAGGGGGAGCGGAGTACGAGCAGTACTTC	CASSRGGAEYEQYF	NA	NA	TRBV27	TRBJ2-7
TGCGCCAGCAGCCAGGGACCTGGTGTCGACTACGAGCAGTACTTC	CASSQGPGVDYEQYF	NA	NA	TRBV5-1	TRBJ2-7
TGCGCCAGCAGCTTAGGGACAGGGAACGTACACAATGAGCAGTTCTTC	CASSLGTGNVHNEQFF	NA	TRBD1	TRBV5-1	TRBJ2-1
TGTGCCAGCAGTTTTGTAACCGGGGAGCTGTTTTTT	CASSFVTGELFF	NA	NA	TRBV27	TRBJ2-2
TGCAGCGTGCCCCCGGGACAGGGTAATGGCTACACCTTC	CSVPPGQGNGYTF	NA	TRBD1	TRBV29-1	TRBJ1-2
TGTGCCAGCAGTTTTGGGGGGAACCGGACTAGCGGGAAAAAGTGGTGGGGATTC	CASSFGGNRTSGKKWWGF	once	TRBD2	TRBV27	TRBJ2-7
TGTGCCAGTTATAACCCCGGGGAGCTGTTTTTT	CASYNPGELFF	once	NA	TRBV19	TRBJ2-2
TGCGCCAGCAGCCAATTAGTTTCGAACGAGCAGTACTTC	CASSQLVSNEQYF	NA	NA	TRBV4-1	TRBJ2-7
TGTGCCAGCAGCTTAGGGTGGCGGGGTGAGCAGTACTTC	CASSLGWRGEQYF	NA	NA	TRBV7-9	TRBJ2-7
TGTGCCAGCAGTTTAGTGCCAGGGACGCCCTACGAGCAGTACTTC	CASSLVPGTPYEQYF	NA	NA	TRBV27	TRBJ2-7
TGTGCCAGCAGTTCCTCAAACACGTACGAGCAGTACTTC	CASSSSNTYEQYF	NA	NA	TRBV27	TRBJ2-7
TGTGCCAGCAGCTTAGACTTCTACGAGCAGTACTTC	CASSLDFYEQYF	NA	NA	TRBV7-9	TRBJ2-7
TGTGCCAGCGAGGGCGCCGGGGAGCTGTTTTTT	CASEGAGELFF	NA	NA	TRBV7-9	TRBJ2-2
TGTGCCAGCAGTCTCGTCCCGAGCTCCTACAATGAGCAGTTCTTC	CASSLVPSSYNEQFF	NA	NA	TRBV27	TRBJ2-1
TGTGCCAGCAGCCCGGTGACCTCCCGGGACAGGGAGGGCTACAATGAGCAGTTCTTC	CASSPVTSRDREGYNEQFF	NA	TRBD1	TRBV5-8	TRBJ2-1
TGTGCCACCAGCAGAGATCGGGGGGCCTCCTACGAGCAGTACTTC	CATSRDRGASYEQYF	NA	NA	TRBV15	TRBJ2-7
TGTGCCAGCAGCGTAGTGCCTGACGGGAATTATGGCTACACCTTC	CASSVVPDGNYGYTF	NA	NA	TRBV9	TRBJ1-2